The text below deals with one T cell receptor beta chain. What it binds is unknown. A 5'RACE template switching approach incorporating UMIs was used to make TCR beta cDNA. TCRdb re-called the 5' RACE reads and catalogs CDR3 proteins one per entry, DNA excluded. With 550,000 or so distinct CDR3 sequences in the sample, the ten largest clones hold approximately 4%. CDR1 and CDR2 (germline): SGHRS, YFSETQ. This CDR3 is 18 amino acids long. This record comes from a study of T cells expressing NK-cell markers. About the research overall: The study drew TCR beta repertoires from sorted CD3+CD56+NKG2C+, CD3+CD56+NKG2C- and CD3+CD56-NKG2C+ T cells. Study-wide results and caveats: CD8+ T cells in over 5 donors included dominant NKG2C+ clonotypes at 1.0-7.0%.

J is TRBJ2-3 and V is TRBV5-1; the TCRdb call, TRBD2, lacks DNA for checking. Sample: blood T cells: a sorted CD56 or NKG2C T cell subset, CD4+ or CD8+ T cells, or bulk PBMC T cells (not recorded which). The source is a man between 18 and 29 years old in good health. CDR3 residues: CASSLGEPSGYGTDTQYF. Based on the CDR3 plus reference TRBV5-1 and TRBJ2-3, the full variable domain is KAGVTQTPRYLIKTRGQQVTLSCSPISGHRSVSWYQQTPGQGLQFLFEYFSETQRNKGNFPGRFSGRQFSNSRSEMNVSTLELGDSALYLCASSLGEPSGYGTDTQYFGPGTRLTVL.